This paragraph covers one T cell receptor beta chain sequence. Its antigen is still unknown. The data originate from a study of CD8 T cells in ankylosing spondylitis. V dropped 2 bases and J dropped 2; count of bases not matched to a gene: 9. This CDR3 is built from 17 residues. The germline V gene encodes CDR1 KGHSH and CDR2 LQKENI. As the method for making TCR beta libraries, quantitative 5'-RACE with molecular barcodes was used. In TCRdb, the 5' RACE reads were re-called with MiXCR into one record per CDR3 protein. Of hundreds of thousands of distinct CDR3 sequences in the sample, 17% were seen once. Points from the study as a whole: Peripheral blood samples showed relatively rare disease-linked clones, and these clones were CD8+. Clones linked to disease were reported to show significant enrichment in matched ankylosing spondylitis synovial fluid. Ankylosing spondylitis blood appeared to be characterized by a TCR beta motif of several highly homologous variants.

The V and J genes are TRBV18 and TRBJ2-7; 10 bases match TRBD2. This receptor was taken from a male donor with ankylosing spondylitis. Sequencing used blood, either unsorted or a sorted T cell fraction (not recorded which). The chain's CDR3 is CASSPTGVAGGPYEQYF. CDR3 sequence (DNA): TGTGCCAGCTCACCAACAGGGGTAGCGGGAGGACCCTACGAGCAGTACTTC.